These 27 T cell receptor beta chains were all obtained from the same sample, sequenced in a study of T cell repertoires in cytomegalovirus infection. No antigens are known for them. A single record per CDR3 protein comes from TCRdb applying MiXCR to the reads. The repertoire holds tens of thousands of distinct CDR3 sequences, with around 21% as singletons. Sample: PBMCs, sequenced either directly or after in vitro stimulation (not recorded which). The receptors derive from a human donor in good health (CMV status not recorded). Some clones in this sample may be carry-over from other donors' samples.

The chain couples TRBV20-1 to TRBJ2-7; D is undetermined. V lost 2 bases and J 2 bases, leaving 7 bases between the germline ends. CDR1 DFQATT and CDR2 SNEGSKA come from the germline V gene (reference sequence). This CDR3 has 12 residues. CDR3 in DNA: TGCAGTGCTAGACCGGGCCCCTACGAGCAGTACTTC. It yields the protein CSARPGPYEQYF.

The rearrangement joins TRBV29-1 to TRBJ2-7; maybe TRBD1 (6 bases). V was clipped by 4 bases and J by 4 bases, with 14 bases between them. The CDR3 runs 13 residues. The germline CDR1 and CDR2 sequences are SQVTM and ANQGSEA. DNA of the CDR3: TGCAGCGTTGCCCGGGACACCCCTTACGAGCAGTACTTC. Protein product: CSVARDTPYEQYF.

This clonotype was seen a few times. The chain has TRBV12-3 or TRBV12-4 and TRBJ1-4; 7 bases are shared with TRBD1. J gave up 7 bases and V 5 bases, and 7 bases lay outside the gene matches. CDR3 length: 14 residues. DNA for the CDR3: TGTGCCAGCAGTCCTAGGGGGCTACGTGAAAAACTGTTTTTT. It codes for CASSPRGLREKLFF.

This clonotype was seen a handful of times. CDR3 nucleotides: TGTGCCAGCGCCCTAACAGGGTCCTCTGGGGCCAACGTCCTGACTTTC. The encoded protein is CASALTGSSGANVLTF. The V and J genes are TRBV7-2 and TRBJ2-6, with D possibly being TRBD1 (6 bases). Trimming shortened V by 8 bases and J by 0 bases, and 14 bases separated the two germline ends. CDR1 and CDR2 (germline): SGHTA, FQGNSA. The CDR3 covers 16 residues.

The DNA for the CDR3 is TGTGCCAGCAGTGGCGCTAGCGGCGCCTACGAGCAGTACTTC. It translates to CASSGASGAYEQYF. The rearrangement links TRBV6-1 to TRBJ2-7; 7 bases line up with TRBD2. In germline, CDR1 is MNHNS, CDR2 SASEGT. V lost 4 bases and J lost 2; bases outside the gene matches: 5. CDR3 size: 14 residues.

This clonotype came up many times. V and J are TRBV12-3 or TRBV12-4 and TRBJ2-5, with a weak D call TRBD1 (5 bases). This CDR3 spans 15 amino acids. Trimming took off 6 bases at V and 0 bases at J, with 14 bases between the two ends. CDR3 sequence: CASSDSLGYQETQYF. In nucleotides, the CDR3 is TGTGCCAGCAGCGACAGTCTTGGGTACCAAGAGACCCAGTACTTC.

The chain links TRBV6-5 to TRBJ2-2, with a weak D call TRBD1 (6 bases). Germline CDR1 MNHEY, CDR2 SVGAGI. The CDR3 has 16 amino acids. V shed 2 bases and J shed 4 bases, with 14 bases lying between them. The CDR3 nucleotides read TGTGCCAGCAGTTACCGACAGGTTCTCGCCACCGGGGAGCTGTTTTTT. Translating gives CASSYRQVLATGELFF.

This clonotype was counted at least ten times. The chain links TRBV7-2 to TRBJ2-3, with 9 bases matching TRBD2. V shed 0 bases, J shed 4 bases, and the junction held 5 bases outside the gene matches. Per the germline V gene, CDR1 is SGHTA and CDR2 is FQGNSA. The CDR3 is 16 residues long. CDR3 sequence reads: CASSLAAGGLADTQYF. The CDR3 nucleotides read TGTGCCAGCAGCTTAGCTGCGGGAGGGTTAGCAGATACGCAGTATTTT.

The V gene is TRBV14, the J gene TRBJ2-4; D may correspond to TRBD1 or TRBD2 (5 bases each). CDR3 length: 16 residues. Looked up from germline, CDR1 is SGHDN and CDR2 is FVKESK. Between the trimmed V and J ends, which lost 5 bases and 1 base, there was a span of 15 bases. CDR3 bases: TGTGCCAGCAGCAGGGACGGGTCCACGGCCAAAAACATTCAGTACTTC. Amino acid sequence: CASSRDGSTAKNIQYF.

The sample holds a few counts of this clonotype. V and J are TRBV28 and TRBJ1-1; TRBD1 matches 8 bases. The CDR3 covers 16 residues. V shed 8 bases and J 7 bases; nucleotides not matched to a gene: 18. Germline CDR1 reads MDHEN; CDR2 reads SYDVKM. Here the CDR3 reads CASCVGLWTGFNEAFF. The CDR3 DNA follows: TGTGCCAGCTGTGTAGGACTCTGGACAGGGTTTAATGAAGCTTTCTTT. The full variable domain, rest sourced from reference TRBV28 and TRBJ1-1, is DVKVTQSSRYLVKRTGEKVFLECVQDMDHENMFWYRQDPGLGLRLIYFSYDVKMKEKGDIPEGYSVSREKKERFSLILESASTNQTSMYLCASCVGLWTGFNEAFFGQGTRLTVV.

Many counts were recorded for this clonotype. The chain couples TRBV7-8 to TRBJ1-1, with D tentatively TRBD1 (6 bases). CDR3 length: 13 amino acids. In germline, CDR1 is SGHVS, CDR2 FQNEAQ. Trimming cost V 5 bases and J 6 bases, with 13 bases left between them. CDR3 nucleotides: TGTGCCAGCAGCCCCCAGCCAGGGGCTGAAGCTTTCTTT. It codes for CASSPQPGAEAFF.

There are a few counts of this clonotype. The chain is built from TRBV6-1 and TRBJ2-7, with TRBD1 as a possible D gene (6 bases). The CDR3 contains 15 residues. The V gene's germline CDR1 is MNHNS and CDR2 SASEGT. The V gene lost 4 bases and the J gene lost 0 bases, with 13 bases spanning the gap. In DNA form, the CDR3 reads TGTGCCAGCAGTGCCGCAGGGGTAGGCTCCTACGAGCAGTACGTC. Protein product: CASSAAGVGSYEQYV.

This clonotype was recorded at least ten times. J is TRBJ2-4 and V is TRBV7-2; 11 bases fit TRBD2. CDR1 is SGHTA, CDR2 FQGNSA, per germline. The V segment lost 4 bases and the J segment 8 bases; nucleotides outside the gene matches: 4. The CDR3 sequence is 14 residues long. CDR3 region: CASSSLAGDDIQYF. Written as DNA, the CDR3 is TGTGCCAGCAGCTCACTAGCGGGAGACGACATTCAGTACTTC.

CDR3 sequence reads: CATSTPGQGASGYTF. The CDR3 DNA follows: TGTGCCACCAGCACTCCGGGACAGGGGGCATCGGGCTACACCTTC. The chain carries TRBV15 and TRBJ1-2, with 12 bases matching TRBD1. V lost 4 bases to trimming and J lost 8 bases; unmatched junction nucleotides: 8. The CDR3 consists of 15 residues. Germline V CDR1 and CDR2: LNHNV, YYDKDF (reference sequence).

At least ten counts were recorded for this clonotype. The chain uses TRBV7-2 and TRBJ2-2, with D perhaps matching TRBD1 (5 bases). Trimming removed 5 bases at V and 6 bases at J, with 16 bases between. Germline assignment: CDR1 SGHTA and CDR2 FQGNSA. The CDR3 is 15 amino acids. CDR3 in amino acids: CASSPTAQGSGELFF. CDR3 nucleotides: TGTGCCAGCAGCCCAACCGCCCAGGGTTCCGGGGAGCTGTTTTTT. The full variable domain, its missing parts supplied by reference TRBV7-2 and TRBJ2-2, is GAGVSQSPSNKVTEKGKDVELRCDPISGHTALYWYRQSLGQGLEFLIYFQGNSAPDKSGLPSDRFSAERTGGSVSTLTIQRTQQEDSAVYLCASSPTAQGSGELFFGEGSRLTVL.

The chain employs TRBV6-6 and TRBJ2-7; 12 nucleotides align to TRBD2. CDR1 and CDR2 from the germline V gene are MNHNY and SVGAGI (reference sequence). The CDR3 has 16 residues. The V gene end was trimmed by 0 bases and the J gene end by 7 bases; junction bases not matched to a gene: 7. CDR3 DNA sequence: TGTGCCAGCAGTTACTCGATACTAGCGGGAGGAGGGGAGCAGTACGTC. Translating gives CASSYSILAGGGEQYV.

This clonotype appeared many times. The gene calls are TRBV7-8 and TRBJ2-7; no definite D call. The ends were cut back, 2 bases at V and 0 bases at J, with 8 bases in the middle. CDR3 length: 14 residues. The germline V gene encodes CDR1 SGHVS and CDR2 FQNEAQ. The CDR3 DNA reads TGTGCCAGCAGCTTACCCGACACCTCCTACGAGCAGTACTTC. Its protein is CASSLPDTSYEQYF.

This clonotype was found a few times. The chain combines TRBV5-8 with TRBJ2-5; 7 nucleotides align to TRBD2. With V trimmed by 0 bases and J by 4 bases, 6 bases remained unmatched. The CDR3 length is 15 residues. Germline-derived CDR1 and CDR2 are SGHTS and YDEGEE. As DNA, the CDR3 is TGTGCCAGCAGCTTGGGGCGGGGGATAGGAGAGACCCAGTACTTC. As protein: CASSLGRGIGETQYF.

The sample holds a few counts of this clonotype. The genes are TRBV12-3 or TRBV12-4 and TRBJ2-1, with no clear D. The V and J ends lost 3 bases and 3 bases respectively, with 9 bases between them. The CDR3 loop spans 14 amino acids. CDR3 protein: CASSLFRDYNEQFF. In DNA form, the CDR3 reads TGTGCCAGCAGTTTGTTTAGGGACTACAATGAGCAGTTCTTC.

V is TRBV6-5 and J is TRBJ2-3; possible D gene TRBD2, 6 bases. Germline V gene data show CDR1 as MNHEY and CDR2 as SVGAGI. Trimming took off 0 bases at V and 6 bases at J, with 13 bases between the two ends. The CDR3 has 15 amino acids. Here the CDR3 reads CASSYSWASEDTQYF. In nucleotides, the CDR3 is TGTGCCAGCAGTTACTCGTGGGCTAGCGAGGATACGCAGTATTTT.

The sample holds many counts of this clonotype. The CDR3 spells CASSLGVSSDSTDTQYF. CDR3 DNA: TGTGCCAGCAGCTTAGGTGTATCTAGCGACAGCACAGATACGCAGTATTTT. V gene TRBV7-2 combines with J gene TRBJ2-3; a possible D gene is TRBD2 (6 bases). The germline CDR1 and CDR2 sequences are SGHTA and FQGNSA. Trimming pared 1 base from V and 0 bases from J, leaving 14 bases between. CDR3 size: 17 residues.

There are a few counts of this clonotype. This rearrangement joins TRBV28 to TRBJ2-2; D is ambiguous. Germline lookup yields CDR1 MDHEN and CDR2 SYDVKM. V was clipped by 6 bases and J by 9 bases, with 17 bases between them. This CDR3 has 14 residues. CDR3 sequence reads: CASSPIKLIRELFF. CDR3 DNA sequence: TGTGCCAGCAGCCCCATTAAGTTGATACGGGAGCTGTTTTTT. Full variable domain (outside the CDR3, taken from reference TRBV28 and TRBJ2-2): DVKVTQSSRYLVKRTGEKVFLECVQDMDHENMFWYRQDPGLGLRLIYFSYDVKMKEKGDIPEGYSVSREKKERFSLILESASTNQTSMYLCASSPIKLIRELFFGEGSRLTVL.

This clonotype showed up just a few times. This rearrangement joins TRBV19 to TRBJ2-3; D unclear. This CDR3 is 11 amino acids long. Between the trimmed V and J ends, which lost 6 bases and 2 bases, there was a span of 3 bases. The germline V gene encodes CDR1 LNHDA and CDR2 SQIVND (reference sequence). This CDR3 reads CASRYTDTQYF. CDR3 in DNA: TGTGCCAGTAGATACACAGATACGCAGTATTTT.

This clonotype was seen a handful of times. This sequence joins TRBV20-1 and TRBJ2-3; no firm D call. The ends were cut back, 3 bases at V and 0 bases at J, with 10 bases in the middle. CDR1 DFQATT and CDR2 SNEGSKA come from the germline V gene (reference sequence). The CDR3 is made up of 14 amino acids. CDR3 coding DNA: TGCAGTGCTAGCCCAGGATTTAGCACAGATACGCAGTATTTT. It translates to CSASPGFSTDTQYF.

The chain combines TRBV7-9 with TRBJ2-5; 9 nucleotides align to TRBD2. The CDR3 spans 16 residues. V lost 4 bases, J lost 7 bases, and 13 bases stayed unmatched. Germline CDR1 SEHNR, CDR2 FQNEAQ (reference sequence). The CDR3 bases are TGTGCCAGCAGCTCCGAGGGACTAGCCAACGACGGGACCCAGTACTTC. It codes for CASSSEGLANDGTQYF.

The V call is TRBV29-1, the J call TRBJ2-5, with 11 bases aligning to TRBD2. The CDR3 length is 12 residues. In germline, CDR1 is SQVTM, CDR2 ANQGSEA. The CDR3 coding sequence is TGCAGTACTAGCGGGAGTCGAGAGACCCAGTACTTC. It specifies CSTSGSRETQYF.

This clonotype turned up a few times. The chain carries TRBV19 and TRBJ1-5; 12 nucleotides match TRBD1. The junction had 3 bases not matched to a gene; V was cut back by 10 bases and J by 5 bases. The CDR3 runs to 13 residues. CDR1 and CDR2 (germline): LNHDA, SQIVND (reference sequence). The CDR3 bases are TGTGCCACCAGGGACAGGGGGCATCAGCCCCAGCATTTT. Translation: CATRDRGHQPQHF.